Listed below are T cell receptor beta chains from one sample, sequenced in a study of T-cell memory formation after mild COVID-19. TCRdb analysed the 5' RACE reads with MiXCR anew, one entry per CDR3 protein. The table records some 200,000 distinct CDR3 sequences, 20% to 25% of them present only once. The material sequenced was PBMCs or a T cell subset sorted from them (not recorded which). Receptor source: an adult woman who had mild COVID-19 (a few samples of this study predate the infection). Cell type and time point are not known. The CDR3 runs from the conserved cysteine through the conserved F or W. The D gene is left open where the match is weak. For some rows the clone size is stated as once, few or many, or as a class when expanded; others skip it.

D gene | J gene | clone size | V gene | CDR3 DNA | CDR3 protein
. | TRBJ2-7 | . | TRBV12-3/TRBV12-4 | TGTGCCAGCGCACAGGAGTCCTACGAGCAGTACTTC | CASAQESYEQYF
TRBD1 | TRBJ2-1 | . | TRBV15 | TGTGCCACCAGTCCCGACAGGGACGTAGACAATGAGCAGTTCTTC | CATSPDRDVDNEQFF
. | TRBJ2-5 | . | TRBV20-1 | TGCAGTGCTAGCGGGCCCCGAGGGGGTTGGGAGACCCAGTACTTC | CSASGPRGGWETQYF
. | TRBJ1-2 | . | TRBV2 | TGTGCCAGCAGCCCGACAGAACAGGCTGGCTACACCTTC | CASSPTEQAGYTF
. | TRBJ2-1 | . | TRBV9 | TGTGCCAGCAGCGTGTCGGGCATTAAGCAGTTCTTC | CASSVSGIKQFF
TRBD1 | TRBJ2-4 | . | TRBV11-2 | TGTGCCAGCAGCTTTACAGGGGGCGAGAGCCACTTC | CASSFTGGESHF
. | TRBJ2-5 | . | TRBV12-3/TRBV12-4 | TGTGCCAGCAGTTTGGTGCAAGGTGCTTACCAAGAGACCCAGTACTTC | CASSLVQGAYQETQYF
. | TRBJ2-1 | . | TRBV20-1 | TGCAGTGCTTGTCGGATGATAGCGGAAACCGAATACAATGAGCAGTTCTTC | CSACRMIAETEYNEQFF
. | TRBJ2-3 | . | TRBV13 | TGTGCCAGCAGCTTCAGGGGAGGAGATACGCAGTATTTT | CASSFRGGDTQYF
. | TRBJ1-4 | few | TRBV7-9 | TGTGCCAGCAGAAAAGGGGGGGAAAAACTGTTTTTT | CASRKGGEKLFF
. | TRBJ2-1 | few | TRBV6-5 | TGTGCCAGCAGTCCCCCCGGGGCCTACAATGAGCAGTTCTTC | CASSPPGAYNEQFF
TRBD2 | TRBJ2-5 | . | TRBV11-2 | TGTGCCAGCAGCTTAGGGGTTACTAGCGGCGGGGAGACCCAGTACTTC | CASSLGVTSGGETQYF
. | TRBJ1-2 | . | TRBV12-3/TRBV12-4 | TGTGCCAGCACCCCGGGAGGGCAGGAGGTTGGCTACACCTTC | CASTPGGQEVGYTF
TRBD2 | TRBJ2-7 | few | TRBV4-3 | TGCGCCAGCAGCCGCCTGATCGGGACTAGCGGGGATGGTGGCGAGCAGTACTTC | CASSRLIGTSGDGGEQYF
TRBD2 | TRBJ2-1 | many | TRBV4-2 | TGTGCCAGCAGCGTACCGGGACTACCGGACAATGAGCAGTTCTTC | CASSVPGLPDNEQFF
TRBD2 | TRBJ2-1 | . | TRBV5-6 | TGTGCCAGCAGTCCAACTAGCGCCCTAGGCAGCTCCTACAATGAGCAGTTCTTC | CASSPTSALGSSYNEQFF
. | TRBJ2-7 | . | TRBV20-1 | TGCAGTGCCCTGCTAAGAGGCGAGCAGTACTTC | CSALLRGEQYF
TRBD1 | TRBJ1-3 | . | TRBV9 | TGTGCCAGCAGCCCGGGGACAGCGACTGGAAACACCATATATTTT | CASSPGTATGNTIYF
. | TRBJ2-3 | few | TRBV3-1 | TGTGCCAGCAGCAAAGGGGGGTGGGTCACAGATACGCAGTATTTT | CASSKGGWVTDTQYF
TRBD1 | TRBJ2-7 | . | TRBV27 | TGTGCCAGCAGTTTTGGGACAGGGGGGAACTACGAGCAGTACTTC | CASSFGTGGNYEQYF
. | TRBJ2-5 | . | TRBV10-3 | TGTGCCATCAGTGAAGGGGGGCTGGGAGAGACCCAGTACTTC | CAISEGGLGETQYF
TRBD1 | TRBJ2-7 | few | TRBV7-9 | TGTGCCAGCAGCTCGACAGGGGCACTCTACGAGCAGTACTTC | CASSSTGALYEQYF
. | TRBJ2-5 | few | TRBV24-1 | TGTGCCACCAGTGATTTCCAGGGCCCGGAGACCCAGTACTTC | CATSDFQGPETQYF
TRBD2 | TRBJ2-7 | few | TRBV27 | TGTGCCAGCCGAGGGAGCGGGGAAATTTCCCACGAGCAGTACTTC | CASRGSGEISHEQYF
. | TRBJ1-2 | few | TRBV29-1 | TGCAGCGGCCTACTGGGGGTTAGCTATGGCTACACCTTC | CSGLLGVSYGYTF
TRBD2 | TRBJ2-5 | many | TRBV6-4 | TGTGCCAGCAGTGAGGGACTAGCGGGTCAAGAGACCCAGTACTTC | CASSEGLAGQETQYF
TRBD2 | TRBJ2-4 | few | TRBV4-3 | TGCGCCAGCAGCCAAGATAAAGCGGGAGGAGACATTCAGTACTTC | CASSQDKAGGDIQYF
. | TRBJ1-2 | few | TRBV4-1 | TGCGCCAGCAGCCAAGATGAGGCAGGGGTACTATATGGCTACACCTTC | CASSQDEAGVLYGYTF
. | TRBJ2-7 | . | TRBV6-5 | TGTGCCAGCAGTTACTCGGGAAGGGGCACCTACGAGCAGTACTTC | CASSYSGRGTYEQYF
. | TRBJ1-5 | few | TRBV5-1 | TGCGCCAGCAGAGATGACCCAGGAGGCAATCAGCCCCAGCATTTT | CASRDDPGGNQPQHF
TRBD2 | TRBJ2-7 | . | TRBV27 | TGTGCCAGCAGTAAGGGACTAGCGGGGCGCTACGAGCAGTACTTC | CASSKGLAGRYEQYF
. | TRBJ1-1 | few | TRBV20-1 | TGCAGTGCTAGAGATCTCACGGACACCTACACTGAAGCTTTCTTT | CSARDLTDTYTEAFF
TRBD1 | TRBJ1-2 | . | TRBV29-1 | TGCAGCGTTGCAAACAGGGGGGACTATGGCTACACCTTC | CSVANRGDYGYTF
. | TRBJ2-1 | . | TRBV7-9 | TGTGCCAGCAGCTTAGACTTCTCCTACAATGAGCAGTTCTTC | CASSLDFSYNEQFF
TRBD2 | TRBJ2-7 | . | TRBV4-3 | TGCGCCAGCAGCCAAGATTCCCTAGCGGGCTACGAGCAGTACTTC | CASSQDSLAGYEQYF
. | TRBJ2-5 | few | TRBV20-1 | TGCAGTGCTAGAGCTATTGCTAGCGTCCCCTCCCAGACCCAGTACTTC | CSARAIASVPSQTQYF
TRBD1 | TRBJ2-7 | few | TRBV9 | TGTGCCAGCAGCGCTCCGGGACAGTTCTACGAGCAGTACTTC | CASSAPGQFYEQYF
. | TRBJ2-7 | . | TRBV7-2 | TGTGCCAGCAGCCCCTCCATAGCGTACTTATCCTACGAGCAGTACTTC | CASSPSIAYLSYEQYF
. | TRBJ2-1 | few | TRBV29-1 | TGCAGCGTTGAATGGGCGCGTAGCTCCTACAATGAGCAGTTCTTC | CSVEWARSSYNEQFF
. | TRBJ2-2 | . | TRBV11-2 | TGTGCCAGCAGCCCGGGGTGGACTATAATAGCCGGGGAGCTGTTTTTT | CASSPGWTIIAGELFF